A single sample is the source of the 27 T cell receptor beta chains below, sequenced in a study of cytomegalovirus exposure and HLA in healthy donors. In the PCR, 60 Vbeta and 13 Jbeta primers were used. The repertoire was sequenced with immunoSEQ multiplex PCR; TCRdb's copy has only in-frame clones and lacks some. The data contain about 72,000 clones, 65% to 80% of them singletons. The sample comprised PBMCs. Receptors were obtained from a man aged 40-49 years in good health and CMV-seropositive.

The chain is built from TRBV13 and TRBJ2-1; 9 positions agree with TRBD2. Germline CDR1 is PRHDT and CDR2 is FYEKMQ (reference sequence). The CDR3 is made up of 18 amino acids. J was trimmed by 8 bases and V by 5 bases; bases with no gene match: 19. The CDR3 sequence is CASSPRVASGVYLDEQFF. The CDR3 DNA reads TGTGCCAGCAGCCCCAGGGTGGCTAGCGGGGTTTATCTCGATGAGCAGTTCTTC.

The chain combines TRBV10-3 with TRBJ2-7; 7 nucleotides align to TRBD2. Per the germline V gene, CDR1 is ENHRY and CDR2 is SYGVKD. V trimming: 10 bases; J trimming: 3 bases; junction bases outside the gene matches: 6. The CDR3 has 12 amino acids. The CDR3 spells CATLAESYEQYF. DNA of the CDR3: TGTGCCACCCTAGCGGAGAGCTACGAGCAGTACTTC.

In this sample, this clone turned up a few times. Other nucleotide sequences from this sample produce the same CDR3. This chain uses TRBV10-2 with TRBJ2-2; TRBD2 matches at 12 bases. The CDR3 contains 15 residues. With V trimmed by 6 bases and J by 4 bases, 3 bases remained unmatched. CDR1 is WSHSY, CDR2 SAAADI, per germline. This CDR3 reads CASRTSGGGTGELFF. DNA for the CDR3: TGCGCCAGCAGGACTAGCGGGGGTGGCACCGGGGAGCTGTTTTTT.

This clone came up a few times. DNA for the CDR3: TGTGCCAGTAGTATAGACAGGTCCAACTATGGCTACACCTTC. Its protein product is CASSIDRSNYGYTF. The chain couples TRBV19 to TRBJ1-2; D gene uncertain. The CDR3 loop spans 14 amino acids. V dropped 0 bases and J dropped 2 bases, with 7 bases sitting between them. Germline values: CDR1 LNHDA, CDR2 SQIVND (reference sequence). Using reference TRBV19 and TRBJ1-2 for the parts outside the CDR3, the full variable domain is DGGITQSPKYLFRKEGQNVTLSCEQNLNHDAMYWYRQDPGQGLRLIYYSQIVNDFQKGDIAEGYSVSREKKESFPLTVTSAQKNPTAFYLCASSIDRSNYGYTFGSGTRLTVV.

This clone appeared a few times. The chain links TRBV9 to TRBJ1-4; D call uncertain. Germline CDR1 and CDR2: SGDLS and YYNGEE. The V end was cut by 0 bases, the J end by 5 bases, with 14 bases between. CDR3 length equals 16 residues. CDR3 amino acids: CASSVGVSRGNEKLFF. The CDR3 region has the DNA TGTGCCAGCAGCGTAGGCGTCAGTCGAGGAAATGAAAAACTGTTTTTT.

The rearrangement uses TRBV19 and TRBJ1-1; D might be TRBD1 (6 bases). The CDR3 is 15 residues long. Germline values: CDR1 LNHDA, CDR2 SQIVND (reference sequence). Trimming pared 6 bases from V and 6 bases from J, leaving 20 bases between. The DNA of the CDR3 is TGTGCCAGTAGATACCGGGACATCGCTTTGGCTGAAGCTTTCTTT. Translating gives CASRYRDIALAEAFF.

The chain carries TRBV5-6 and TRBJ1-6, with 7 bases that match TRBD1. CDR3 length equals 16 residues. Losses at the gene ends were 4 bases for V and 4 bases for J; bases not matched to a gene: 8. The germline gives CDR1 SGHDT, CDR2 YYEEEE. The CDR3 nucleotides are TGTGCCAGCAGCACTCGGACAGGAGAGTATAATTCACCCCTCCACTTT. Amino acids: CASSTRTGEYNSPLHF.

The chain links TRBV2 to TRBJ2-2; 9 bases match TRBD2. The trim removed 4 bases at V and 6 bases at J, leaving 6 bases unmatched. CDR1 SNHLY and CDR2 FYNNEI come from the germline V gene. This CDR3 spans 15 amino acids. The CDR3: CASSVGGGASGELFF. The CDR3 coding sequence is TGTGCCAGCAGTGTTGGCGGGGGGGCCTCCGGGGAGCTGTTTTTT.

The CDR3 DNA follows: TGTGCCAGCAGCCACGCTACGGGCGAGCAGTACTTC. This codes for CASSHATGEQYF. V usage is TRBV2 and J usage is TRBJ2-7, with unresolved D. The V end lost 6 bases, the J end lost 6 bases, and 12 bases lay between the germline ends. The CDR3 is 12 residues long. Per germline, CDR1 SNHLY and CDR2 FYNNEI.

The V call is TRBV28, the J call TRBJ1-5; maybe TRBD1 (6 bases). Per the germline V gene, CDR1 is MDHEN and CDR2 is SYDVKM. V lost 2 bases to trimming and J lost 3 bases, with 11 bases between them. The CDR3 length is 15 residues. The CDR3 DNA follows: TGTGCCAGCAGTTTAGCGCAGGGGAACAATCAGCCCCAGCATTTT. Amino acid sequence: CASSLAQGNNQPQHF.

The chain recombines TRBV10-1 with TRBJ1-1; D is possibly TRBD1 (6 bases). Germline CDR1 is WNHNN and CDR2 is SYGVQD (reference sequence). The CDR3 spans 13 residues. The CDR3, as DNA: TGCGCAGGGGGGGGGCCCTCGAACACTGAAGCTTTCTTT. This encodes CAGGGPSNTEAFF.

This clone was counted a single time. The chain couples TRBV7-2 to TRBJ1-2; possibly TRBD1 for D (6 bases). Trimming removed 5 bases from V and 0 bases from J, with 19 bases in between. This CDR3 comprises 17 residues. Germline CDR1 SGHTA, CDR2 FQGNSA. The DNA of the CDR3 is TGTGCCAGCAGCCCATCTAATCCGAGACAGGCTAACTATGGCTACACCTTC. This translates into CASSPSNPRQANYGYTF.

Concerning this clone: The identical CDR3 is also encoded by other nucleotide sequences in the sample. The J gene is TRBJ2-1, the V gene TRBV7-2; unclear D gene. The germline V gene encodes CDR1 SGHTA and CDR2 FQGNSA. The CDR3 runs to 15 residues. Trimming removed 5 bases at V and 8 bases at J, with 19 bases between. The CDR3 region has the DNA TGTGCCAGCAGCCCCGCGGCGTCTTACTGGGATGAGCAGTTCTTC. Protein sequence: CASSPAASYWDEQFF.

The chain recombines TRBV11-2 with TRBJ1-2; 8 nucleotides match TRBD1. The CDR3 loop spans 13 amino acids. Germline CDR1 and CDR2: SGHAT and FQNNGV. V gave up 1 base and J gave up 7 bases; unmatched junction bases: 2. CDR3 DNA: TGTGCCAGCAGCTTAGGGACAGGGTTTGGCTACACCTTC. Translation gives CASSLGTGFGYTF.

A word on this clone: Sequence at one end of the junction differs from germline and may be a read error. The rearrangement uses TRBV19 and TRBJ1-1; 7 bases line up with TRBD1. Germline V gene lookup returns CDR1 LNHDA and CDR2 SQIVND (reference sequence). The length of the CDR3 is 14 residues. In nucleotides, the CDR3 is TGTGCCAGTAGTGTGGGACAGAGGAACGCTGAAGCTTTCTTT. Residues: CASSVGQRNAEAFF.

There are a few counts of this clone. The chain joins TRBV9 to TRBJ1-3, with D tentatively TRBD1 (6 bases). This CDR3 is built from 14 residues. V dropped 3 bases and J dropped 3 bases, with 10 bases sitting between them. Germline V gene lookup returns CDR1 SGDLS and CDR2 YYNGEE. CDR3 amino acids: CASSEGGLGNTIYF. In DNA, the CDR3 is TGTGCCAGCAGCGAGGGGGGGCTTGGAAACACCATATATTTT.

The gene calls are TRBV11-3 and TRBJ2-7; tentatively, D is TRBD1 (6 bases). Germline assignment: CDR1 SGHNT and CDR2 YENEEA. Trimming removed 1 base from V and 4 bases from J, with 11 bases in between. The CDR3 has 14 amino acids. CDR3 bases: TGTGCCAGCAGCTTAGCAGGGGCTTCTTACGAGCAGTACTTC. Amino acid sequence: CASSLAGASYEQYF. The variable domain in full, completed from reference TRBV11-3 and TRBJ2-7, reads EAGVVQSPRYKIIEKKQPVAFWCNPISGHNTLYWYLQNLGQGPELLIRYENEEAVDDSQLPKDRFSAERLKGVDSTLKIQPAELGDSAVYLCASSLAGASYEQYFGPGTRLTVT.

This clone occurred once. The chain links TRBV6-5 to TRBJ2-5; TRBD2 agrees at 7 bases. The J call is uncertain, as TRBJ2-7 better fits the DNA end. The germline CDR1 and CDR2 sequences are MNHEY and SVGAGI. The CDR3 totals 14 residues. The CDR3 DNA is TGTGCCAGCAGTTACTCTGGCCGGGGGGACGAGCAGTACTTC. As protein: CASSYSGRGDEQYF.

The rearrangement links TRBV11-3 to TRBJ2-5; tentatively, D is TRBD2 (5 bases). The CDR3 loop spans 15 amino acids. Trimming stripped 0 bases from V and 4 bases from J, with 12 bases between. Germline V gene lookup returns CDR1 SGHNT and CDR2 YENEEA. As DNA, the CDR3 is TGTGCCAGCAGCTTAGATCCGGGGTTAGGAGAGACCCAGTACTTC. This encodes CASSLDPGLGETQYF. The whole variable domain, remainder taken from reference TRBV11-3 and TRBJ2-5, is EAGVVQSPRYKIIEKKQPVAFWCNPISGHNTLYWYLQNLGQGPELLIRYENEEAVDDSQLPKDRFSAERLKGVDSTLKIQPAELGDSAVYLCASSLDPGLGETQYFGPGTRLLVL.

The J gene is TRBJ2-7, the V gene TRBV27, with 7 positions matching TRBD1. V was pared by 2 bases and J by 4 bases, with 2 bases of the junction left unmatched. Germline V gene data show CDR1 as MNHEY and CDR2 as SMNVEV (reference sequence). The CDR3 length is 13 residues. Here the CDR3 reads CASSLRQGYEQYF. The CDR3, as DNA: TGTGCCAGCAGTTTAAGACAGGGTTACGAGCAGTACTTC.

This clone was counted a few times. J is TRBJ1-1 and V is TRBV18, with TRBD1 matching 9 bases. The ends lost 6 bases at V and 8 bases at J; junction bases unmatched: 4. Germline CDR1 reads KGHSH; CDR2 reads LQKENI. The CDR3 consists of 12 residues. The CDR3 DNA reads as TGTGCCAGCTCTCTTGGACAGGGGGAAGCTTTCTTT. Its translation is CASSLGQGEAFF.

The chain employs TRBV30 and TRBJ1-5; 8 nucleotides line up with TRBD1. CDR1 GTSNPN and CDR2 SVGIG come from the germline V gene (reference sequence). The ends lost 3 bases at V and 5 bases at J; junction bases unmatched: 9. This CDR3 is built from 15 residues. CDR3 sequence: CAWSMSLRGHQPQHF. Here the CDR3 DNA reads TGTGCCTGGAGCATGTCACTCAGGGGGCATCAGCCCCAGCATTTT.

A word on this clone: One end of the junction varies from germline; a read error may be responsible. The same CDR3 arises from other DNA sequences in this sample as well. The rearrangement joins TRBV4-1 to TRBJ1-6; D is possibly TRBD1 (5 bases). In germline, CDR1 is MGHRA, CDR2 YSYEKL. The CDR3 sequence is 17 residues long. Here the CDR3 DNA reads TGCGCCAGCAGCCAAGGGTTCCAGGGCATGGCTAATTCCCCCCTCCACTTT. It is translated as CASSQGFQGMANSPLHF.

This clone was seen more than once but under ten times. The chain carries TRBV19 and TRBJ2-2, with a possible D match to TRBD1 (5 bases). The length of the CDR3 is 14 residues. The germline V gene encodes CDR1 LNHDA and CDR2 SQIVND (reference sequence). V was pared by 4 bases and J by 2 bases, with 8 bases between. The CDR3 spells CASSRQPNTGELFF. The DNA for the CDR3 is TGTGCCAGTAGTAGACAGCCAAACACCGGGGAGCTGTTTTTT.

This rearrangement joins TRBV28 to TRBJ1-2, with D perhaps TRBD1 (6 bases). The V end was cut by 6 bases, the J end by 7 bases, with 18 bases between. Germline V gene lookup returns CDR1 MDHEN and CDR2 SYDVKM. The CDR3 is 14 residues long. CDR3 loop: CASSLAKNRAGYTF. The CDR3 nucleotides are TGTGCCAGCAGCCTCGCAAAAAACAGGGCTGGCTACACCTTC.

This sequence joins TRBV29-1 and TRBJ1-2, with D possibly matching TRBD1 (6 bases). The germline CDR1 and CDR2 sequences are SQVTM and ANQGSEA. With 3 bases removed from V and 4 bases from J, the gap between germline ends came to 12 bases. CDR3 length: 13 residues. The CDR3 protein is CSVDAGELYGYTF. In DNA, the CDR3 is TGCAGCGTTGATGCAGGGGAGCTCTATGGCTACACCTTC.

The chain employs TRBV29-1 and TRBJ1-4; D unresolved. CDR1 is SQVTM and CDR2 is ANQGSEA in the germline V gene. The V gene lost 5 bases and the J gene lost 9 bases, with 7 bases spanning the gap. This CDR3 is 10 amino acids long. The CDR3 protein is CSVWEQKLFF. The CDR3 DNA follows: TGCAGCGTTTGGGAGCAAAAACTGTTTTTT.